The clone carrying this T cell receptor (beta chain) was found a few times. Antigen: not known. At one end, the junction sequence differs from germline, possibly due to a read error. This specimen belongs to a study of blood T cells in healthy people across ages. Points from the study as a whole: Roughly linear age-related decline in beta diversity appeared, significant by age roughly 40.

The germline gives CDR1 SQVTM, CDR2 ANQGSEA. The CDR3 runs 13 residues. Sample-barcoded 5' priming and a J-beta primer mix drove a second PCR of roughly 7 to 11 cycles. Each CDR3 protein gets one entry after TCRdb re-called the 5' RACE reads with MiXCR. The data hold roughly 560,000 distinct CDR3 sequences, with 24% observed a single time. These records were also assigned to another study, of T cells of mothers and their children. From that report: Researchers put all of the extracted RNA into cDNA synthesis, using around 1.5 ug per 15 ul. Per child, 2.5 million to 3 million TCR beta CDR3 reads were obtained, against over 9 million per mother.

This TCR derives from a boy aged 5-17 years in good health. Source material: blood. The chain carries TRBV29-1 and TRBJ2-5; a weak D match, TRBD2 (6 bases). Written as DNA, the CDR3 is TGCAGCGTTGAAGAGGCAGGAGGGGAGACCCGGTACTTC. Protein product: CSVEEAGGETRYF.